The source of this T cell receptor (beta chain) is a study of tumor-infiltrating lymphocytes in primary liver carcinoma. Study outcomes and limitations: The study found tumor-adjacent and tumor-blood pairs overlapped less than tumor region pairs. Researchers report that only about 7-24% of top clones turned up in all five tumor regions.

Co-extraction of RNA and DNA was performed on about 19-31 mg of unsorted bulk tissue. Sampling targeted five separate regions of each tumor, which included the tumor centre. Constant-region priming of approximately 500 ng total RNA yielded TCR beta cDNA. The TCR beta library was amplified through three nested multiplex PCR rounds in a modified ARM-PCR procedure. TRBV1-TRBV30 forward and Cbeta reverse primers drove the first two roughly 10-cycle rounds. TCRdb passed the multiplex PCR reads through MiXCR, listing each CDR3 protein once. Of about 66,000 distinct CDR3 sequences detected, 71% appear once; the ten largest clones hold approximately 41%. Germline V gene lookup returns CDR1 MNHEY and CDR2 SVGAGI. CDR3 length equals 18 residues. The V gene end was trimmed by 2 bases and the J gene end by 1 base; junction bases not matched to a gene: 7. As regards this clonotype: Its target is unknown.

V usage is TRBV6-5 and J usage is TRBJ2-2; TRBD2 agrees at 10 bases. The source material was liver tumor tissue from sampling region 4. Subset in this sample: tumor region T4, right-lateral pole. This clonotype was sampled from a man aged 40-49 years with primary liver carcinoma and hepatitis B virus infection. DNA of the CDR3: TGTGCCAGCAGTTACAAGGGACTAGCGTACGTGAACACCGGGGAGCTGTTTTTT. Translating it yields CASSYKGLAYVNTGELFF.